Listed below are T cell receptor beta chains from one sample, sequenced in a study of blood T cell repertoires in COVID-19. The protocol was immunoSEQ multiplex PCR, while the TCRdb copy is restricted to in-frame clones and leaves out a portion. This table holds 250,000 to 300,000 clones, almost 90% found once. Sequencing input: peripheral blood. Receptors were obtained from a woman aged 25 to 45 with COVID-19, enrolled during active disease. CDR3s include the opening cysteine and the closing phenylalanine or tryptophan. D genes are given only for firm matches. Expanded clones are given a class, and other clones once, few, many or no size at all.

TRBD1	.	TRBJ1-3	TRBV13	CASSLVGQRGNTIYF	TGTGCCAGCAGCTTAGTGGGACAGCGGGGAAACACCATATATTTT
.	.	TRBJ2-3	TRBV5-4	CASSLEPSKGDTQYF	TGTGCCAGCAGCTTGGAACCTAGCAAGGGTGATACGCAGTATTTT
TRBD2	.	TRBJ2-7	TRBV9	CASSVGLAGVEQYF	TGTGCCAGCAGCGTAGGTCTAGCGGGAGTCGAGCAGTACTTC
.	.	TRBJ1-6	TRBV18	CASSKTASSYNSPLHF	TGTGCCAGCTCAAAAACAGCCAGCTCCTATAATTCACCCCTCCACTTT
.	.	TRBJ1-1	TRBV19	CASSIDGTRWGGTEAFF	TGTGCCAGTAGTATAGATGGGACCCGTTGGGGGGGCACTGAAGCTTTCTTT
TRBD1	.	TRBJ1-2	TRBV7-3	CASSETGGGYGYTF	TGTGCCAGCAGCGAGACAGGGGGCGGCTATGGCTACACCTTC
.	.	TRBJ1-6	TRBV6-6	CASSSLGQGGSPLHF	TGTGCCAGCAGCTCCCTTGGGCAGGGCGGTTCACCCCTCCACTTT
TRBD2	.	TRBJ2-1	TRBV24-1	CATSDSGLAGGMEQFF	TGTGCCACCAGTGACTCGGGACTAGCGGGAGGAATGGAGCAGTTCTTC
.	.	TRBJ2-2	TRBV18	CASSPFSQNTGELFF	TGTGCCAGCTCACCATTCTCACAGAACACCGGGGAGCTGTTTTTT
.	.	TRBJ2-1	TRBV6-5	CASSHSEGNEQFF	TGTGCCAGCAGTCATTCGGAGGGGAATGAGCAGTTCTTC
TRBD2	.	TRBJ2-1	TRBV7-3	CASSLKASGSNEQFF	TGTGCCAGCAGCTTAAAGGCTAGCGGGAGCAATGAGCAGTTCTTC
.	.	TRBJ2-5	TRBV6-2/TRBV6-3	CASSYRVRVWETQYF	TGTGCCAGCAGTTACCGGGTGAGGGTCTGGGAGACCCAGTACTTC
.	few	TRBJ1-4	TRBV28	CASTLEGATNEKLFF	TGTGCCAGCACCCTCGAGGGAGCAACTAATGAAAAACTGTTTTTT
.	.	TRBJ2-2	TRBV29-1	CSISNRNTGELFF	TGCAGCATCTCAAACAGGAACACCGGGGAGCTGTTTTTT
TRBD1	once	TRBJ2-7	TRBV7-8	CASSLRDRTYEQYF	TGTGCCAGCAGCCTCCGGGACAGAACCTACGAGCAGTACTTC
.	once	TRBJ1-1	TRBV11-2	CASSLGGPRTEAFF	TGTGCCAGCAGCTTAGGGGGGCCGCGGACTGAAGCTTTCTTT
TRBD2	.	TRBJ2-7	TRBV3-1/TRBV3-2	CASGPSGRARAYEQYF	TGTGCCAGCGGACCTAGCGGGAGGGCAAGGGCCTACGAGCAGTACTTC
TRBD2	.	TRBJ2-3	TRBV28	CASSGAGGLTDTQYF	TGTGCCAGCAGTGGAGCGGGAGGGTTGACAGATACGCAGTATTTT
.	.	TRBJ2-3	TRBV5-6	CASSLVEEDTQYF	TGTGCCAGCAGCTTGGTTGAGGAAGATACGCAGTATTTT
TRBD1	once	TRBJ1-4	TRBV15	CATSSRDSVEKLFF	TGTGCCACCAGCAGTAGGGACAGCGTTGAAAAACTGTTTTTT
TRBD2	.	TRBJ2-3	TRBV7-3	CASSWSGRSTDTQYF	TGTGCCAGCAGCTGGAGCGGGAGGTCCACAGATACGCAGTATTTT
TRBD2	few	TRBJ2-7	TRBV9	CASSPHPGGGATYEQYF	TGTGCCAGCAGCCCTCACCCGGGGGGGGGAGCCACCTACGAGCAGTACTTC
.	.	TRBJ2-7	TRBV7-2	CASSLVQGGAYEQYF	TGTGCCAGCAGCTTGGTACAGGGGGGGGCCTACGAGCAGTACTTC
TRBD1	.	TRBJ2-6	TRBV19	CATTKRQGSGANVLTF	TGTGCCACTACCAAAAGACAGGGGAGCGGGGCCAACGTCCTGACTTTC
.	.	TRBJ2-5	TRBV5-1	CASSLVGGLGETQYF	TGCGCCAGCAGCTTGGTTGGCGGGCTCGGAGAGACCCAGTACTTC
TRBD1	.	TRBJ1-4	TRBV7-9	CASSLGTGETNEKLFF	TGTGCCAGCAGCTTAGGGACAGGGGAAACTAATGAAAAACTGTTTTTT
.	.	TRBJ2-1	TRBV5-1	CASSSGEGVSNEQFF	TGCGCCAGCAGCTCGGGAGAGGGTGTGAGCAATGAGCAGTTCTTC
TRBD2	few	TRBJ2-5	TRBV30	CAWRSGLAGALETQYF	TGTGCCTGGAGGTCGGGACTAGCGGGAGCATTGGAGACCCAGTACTTC